What follows is one T cell receptor (beta chain) and its context. The antigen is not known. The record originates from a study of OX40 agonist ivuxolimab in advanced cancers. Study background: At doses from 0.01 to 10 mg/kg, patients were given intravenous ivuxolimab every 2 weeks. Study-wide results and limits: CD8+ T cells (on average) carried more expanded clones than CD4+ T cells. The work left the antigen specificity of expanded peripheral T cells undetermined.

Assay: immunoSEQ multiplex PCR; the TCRdb copy retains only in-frame clones and omits some. This sample has tens of thousands of clones, with 80% to 95% found just once. V lost 7 bases and J 2 bases, leaving 14 bases between the germline ends. Germline CDR1 reads SGHRS; CDR2 reads YFSETQ. The CDR3 length is 14 residues. The source material was CD4+ or CD8+ T cells sorted from blood, sampled in a trial of the OX40 agonist ivuxolimab. The source of this sequence is an adult with an advanced solid tumor such as melanoma, head and neck, liver or kidney cancer. The rearrangement links TRBV5-1 to TRBJ2-3; D ambiguous. The CDR3 region is CASSELPPTDTQYF. The CDR3 bases are TGCGCCAGCTCGGAACTACCCCCCACAGATACGCAGTATTTT.